A single sample gave rise to the 18 T cell receptor beta chains below, sequenced in a study of cytomegalovirus exposure and HLA in healthy donors. PCR amplification relied on 60 Vbeta primers (plus 13 Jbeta primers). Clones were read by immunoSEQ multiplex PCR, and TCRdb kept only the in-frame ones, dropping some. This sample's table has approximately 42,000 clones. Sample: PBMCs. All receptors derive from a male donor in good health and CMV-seronegative.

This chain uses TRBV6-5 with TRBJ2-5; D might be TRBD2 (5 bases). The CDR3 extends over 15 amino acids. V was clipped by 5 bases and J by 5 bases, with 18 bases between them. Germline loops: CDR1 MNHEY, CDR2 SVGAGI. CDR3 bases: TGTGCCAGCAGTACGGGATACGAGGATGCGGAGACCCAGTACTTC. This codes for CASSTGYEDAETQYF.

The chain links TRBV5-1 to TRBJ2-3; TRBD2 aligns across 16 bases. From germline, CDR1 is SGHRS and CDR2 YFSETQ. This CDR3 comprises 18 residues. V lost 3 bases, J lost 5 bases, and 9 bases stayed unmatched. Here the CDR3 reads CASSWGLAGGSRGDTQYF. As DNA, the CDR3 is TGCGCCAGCAGCTGGGGACTAGCGGGAGGGTCACGGGGAGATACGCAGTATTTT.

This sequence joins TRBV6-5 and TRBJ2-5; D call uncertain. The germline CDR1 and CDR2 sequences are MNHEY and SVGAGI. V lost 2 bases to trimming and J lost 5 bases, with 12 bases between them. This CDR3 spans 14 amino acids. CDR3 sequence: CASSYAANRETQYF. CDR3 nucleotide sequence: TGTGCCAGCAGTTACGCGGCTAATCGGGAGACCCAGTACTTC.

For this clone: Relative to the germline gene, one junction end is altered; a read error may explain this. This specimen includes other DNA sequences encoding the same CDR3. The chain joins TRBV4-1 to TRBJ1-5; the match to TRBD1 covers 8 bases. The CDR3 contains 15 residues. Germline assignment: CDR1 MGHRA and CDR2 YSYEKL. The CDR3 here is CASSHPGTGNQPQHF. The CDR3 nucleotides are TGCGCCAGCAGCCACCCCGGGACAGGTAATCAGCCCCAGCATTTC.

The chain has TRBV15 and TRBJ1-5, with a possible D match to TRBD1 (5 bases). Germline V CDR1 and CDR2: LNHNV, YYDKDF (reference sequence). The V end was cut by 11 bases, the J end by 2 bases, with 13 bases between. This CDR3 comprises 13 residues. The CDR3 reads CASSQAGNQPQHF. The CDR3 DNA sequence: TGTGCCTCCTCACAGGCGGGCAATCAGCCCCAGCATTTT.

This sequence joins TRBV2 and TRBJ2-5; 7 bases agree with TRBD1. CDR3 length: 14 residues. Per germline, CDR1 SNHLY and CDR2 FYNNEI. J gave up 4 bases and V 1 base, and 3 bases lay outside the gene matches. The CDR3 spells CASSEGPGGETQYF. The CDR3 DNA follows: TGTGCCAGCAGTGAAGGGCCAGGGGGAGAGACCCAGTACTTC.

The J gene is TRBJ2-4, the V gene TRBV7-2; 11 positions agree with TRBD2. CDR3 length: 16 residues. Germline CDR1 SGHTA, CDR2 FQGNSA. V lost 4 bases, J lost 3 bases, and 5 bases stayed unmatched. The CDR3 DNA is TGTGCCAGCAGCTCAGCACTAGCGGGGGACAAAAACATTCAGTACTTC. This codes for CASSSALAGDKNIQYF.

The chain is built from TRBV21-1 and TRBJ2-2; the table gives TRBD2 as D, unverified against the DNA. TRBV21-1 is classified as a pseudogene. CDR3 length equals 20 residues. CDR3: CASSGSGTSGGNTNTGELFF. As DNA, the CDR3 is TGTGCCAGCAGCGGCTCCGGGACTAGCGGAGGTAATACCAACACCGGGGAGCTGTTTTTT.

The chain links TRBV7-2 to TRBJ2-1, with D possibly TRBD2 on 5 matching bases. V shed 5 bases and J shed 4 bases, with 15 bases lying between them. The germline V gene encodes CDR1 SGHTA and CDR2 FQGNSA. The CDR3 runs 15 residues. The CDR3 DNA reads TGTGCCAGCAGCCCTCGAGGGAGCTCGTACAATGAGCAGTTCTTC. This gives the protein CASSPRGSSYNEQFF.

This chain links TRBV30 with TRBJ2-1; no reliable D call. The V gene lost 0 bases and the J gene lost 14 bases, with 11 bases spanning the gap. The CDR3 spans 11 residues. The germline V gene has CDR1 GTSNPN and CDR2 SVGIG (reference sequence). DNA of the CDR3: TGTGCCTGGAGTGTAGCCGTGAATAAGTTCTTC. The encoded protein is CAWSVAVNKFF.

CDR3 nucleotides: TGCAGCGCCCTCTACAATGAGCAGTTCTTC. Protein sequence: CSALYNEQFF. The chain has TRBV29-1 and TRBJ2-1, with D uncertain. Trimming removed 7 bases at V and 3 bases at J, with 4 bases between. This CDR3 is built from 10 residues. CDR1 and CDR2 (germline): SQVTM, ANQGSEA.

V usage is TRBV5-1 and J usage is TRBJ2-1, with TRBD2 matching 7 bases. Germline-derived CDR1 and CDR2 are SGHRS and YFSETQ. The J segment lost 0 bases and the V segment lost 5 bases, leaving 8 bases of the junction unmatched. The CDR3 is 16 amino acids. The CDR3 loop reads CASSRASGPSYNEQFF. The CDR3 bases are TGCGCCAGCAGTCGAGCTAGCGGCCCCTCCTACAATGAGCAGTTCTTC.

The chain has TRBV10-3 and TRBJ1-4; 9 nucleotides agree with TRBD1. V dropped 10 bases and J dropped 6; count of bases not matched to a gene: 9. CDR3 size: 14 residues. Germline CDR1 ENHRY, CDR2 SYGVKD. CDR3 sequence: CATRKDRGDEKLFF. CDR3 nucleotide sequence: TGTGCCACCCGGAAGGACAGGGGAGATGAAAAACTGTTTTTT.

The chain combines TRBV29-1 with TRBJ2-4, with 8 bases identical to TRBD1. There are 14 residues in the CDR3. The ends lost 5 bases at V and 4 bases at J; junction bases unmatched: 7. Germline CDR1 and CDR2: SQVTM and ANQGSEA. The CDR3 DNA follows: TGCAGCGTTATTCAGACAGGGGCTAAAAACATTCAGTACTTC. Its protein product is CSVIQTGAKNIQYF.

This rearrangement joins TRBV18 to TRBJ1-1; perhaps TRBD1 as D (5 bases). V lost 5 bases and J 1 base, leaving 11 bases between the germline ends. Germline V lookup: CDR1 KGHSH, CDR2 LQKENI. The CDR3 is made up of 14 amino acids. CDR3 DNA: TGTGCCAGCTCAATGACAGCTACGAACACTGAAGCTTTCTTT. Its protein product is CASSMTATNTEAFF.

The gene calls are TRBV6-1 and TRBJ1-5, with D perhaps TRBD1 (5 bases). Trimming took 1 base from V and 4 from J, leaving 8 bases between them. Germline loops: CDR1 MNHNS, CDR2 SASEGT. This CDR3 is built from 14 residues. The CDR3 is CASSEGGANQPQHF. The CDR3 nucleotides are TGTGCCAGCAGTGAAGGGGGCGCGAATCAGCCCCAGCATTTT.

The chain employs TRBV5-1 and TRBJ2-7; 11 bases map to TRBD2. The CDR3 totals 16 residues. Germline V gene data show CDR1 as SGHRS and CDR2 as YFSETQ. The junction had 10 bases not matched to a gene; V was cut back by 3 bases and J by 5 bases. CDR3 sequence reads: CASSSSTLAGEDEQYF. CDR3 in DNA: TGCGCCAGCAGCTCATCAACACTAGCGGGAGAGGACGAGCAGTACTTC. The full variable domain, rest sourced from reference TRBV5-1 and TRBJ2-7, is KAGVTQTPRYLIKTRGQQVTLSCSPISGHRSVSWYQQTPGQGLQFLFEYFSETQRNKGNFPGRFSGRQFSNSRSEMNVSTLELGDSALYLCASSSSTLAGEDEQYFGPGTRLTVT.

The V gene is TRBV6-1, the J gene TRBJ2-7; TRBD1 matches at 8 bases. CDR3 size: 13 residues. J was trimmed by 3 bases and V by 9 bases; bases with no gene match: 7. Germline V lookup: CDR1 MNHNS, CDR2 SASEGT. CDR3 nucleotide sequence: TGTGCCAGTAGGACAGGGAGCCACTACGAGCAGTACTTC. Its translation: CASRTGSHYEQYF.